Following are 15 T cell receptor beta chains from one sample sequenced in a study of cytomegalovirus exposure and HLA in healthy donors. The PCR ran on 60 Vbeta and 13 Jbeta primers. Data came from immunoSEQ multiplex PCR; TCRdb stores just in-frame clones and leaves some out. The table lists fewer than 250,000 clones, 75% to 80% of them singletons. Sequenced: PBMCs. The receptors here all came from a male donor in good health and CMV-seronegative.

The chain couples TRBV7-9 to TRBJ2-5; TRBD2 might be the D (5 bases). This CDR3 comprises 15 residues. The germline V gene encodes CDR1 SEHNR and CDR2 FQNEAQ (reference sequence). Trimming took 8 bases from V and 1 from J, leaving 17 bases between them. CDR3 amino acids: CASRAPASSQETQYF. In nucleotides, the CDR3 is TGTGCCAGCCGCGCCCCGGCTAGCAGCCAAGAGACCCAGTACTTC. The full variable domain, in which reference TRBV7-9 and TRBJ2-5 provide the parts outside the CDR3, is DTGVSQNPRHKITKRGQNVTFRCDPISEHNRLYWYRQTLGQGPEFLTYFQNEAQLEKSRLLSDRFSAERPKGSFSTLEIQRTEQGDSAMYLCASRAPASSQETQYFGPGTRLLVL.

This clone occurred a few times. The rearrangement uses TRBV7-2 and TRBJ2-5, with TRBD1 matching over 9 bases. Germline V gene sequence: CDR1 SGHTA, CDR2 FQGNSA. The CDR3 runs 12 residues. Losses at the gene ends were 5 bases for V and 7 bases for J; bases not matched to a gene: 2. The CDR3: CASSPDRGTQYF. CDR3 sequence (DNA): TGTGCCAGCAGCCCGGACAGGGGGACCCAGTACTTC.

The chain recombines TRBV19 with TRBJ1-5; the match to TRBD1 covers 8 bases. The CDR3 consists of 13 residues. V gave up 8 bases and J gave up 6 bases; unmatched junction bases: 6. CDR1 is LNHDA and CDR2 is SQIVND in the germline V gene (reference sequence). CDR3 sequence (DNA): TGTGCCAGTGAGACAGGGGCGCGTCAGCCCCAGCATTTT. It codes for CASETGARQPQHF.

The table lists this clone with a few counts. The chain employs TRBV5-1 and TRBJ2-7; a weak D match, TRBD2 (5 bases). V was trimmed by 3 bases and J by 6 bases, leaving 19 bases between them. The V gene's germline CDR1 is SGHRS and CDR2 YFSETQ. The length of the CDR3 is 15 residues. The CDR3 spells CASSYRQEGLGEQYF. The CDR3 region has the DNA TGCGCCAGCAGCTACAGACAAGAGGGTTTAGGCGAGCAGTACTTC. The full variable domain, its missing parts supplied by reference TRBV5-1 and TRBJ2-7, is KAGVTQTPRYLIKTRGQQVTLSCSPISGHRSVSWYQQTPGQGLQFLFEYFSETQRNKGNFPGRFSGRQFSNSRSEMNVSTLELGDSALYLCASSYRQEGLGEQYFGPGTRLTVT.

J is TRBJ2-7 and V is TRBV27; 10 bases agree with TRBD2. From germline, CDR1 is MNHEY and CDR2 SMNVEV (reference sequence). This CDR3 is 15 amino acids long. After removal of 5 bases from V and 6 bases from J, the junction contained 10 bases not matched to a gene. CDR3 coding DNA: TGTGCCAGCAGTGGGCTGATGATAGCGGGGGGCGAGCAGTACTTC. Amino acid sequence: CASSGLMIAGGEQYF.

The chain uses TRBV6-4 and TRBJ2-3; D is unresolved. The CDR3 loop spans 13 amino acids. In germline, CDR1 is MRHNA, CDR2 SNTAGT. V gave up 3 bases and J gave up 2 bases, with 6 bases separating them. CDR3 nucleotides: TGTGCCAGCAGTGAGGGCAACACAGATACGCAGTATTTT. This codes for CASSEGNTDTQYF.

The V call is TRBV29-1, the J call TRBJ2-2, with 7 bases aligning to TRBD2. The CDR3 is made up of 14 amino acids. J gave up 4 bases and V 4 bases, and 6 bases lay outside the gene matches. Germline V CDR1 and CDR2: SQVTM, ANQGSEA. The CDR3 sequence is CSVGHWGGTGELFF. Written as DNA, the CDR3 is TGCAGCGTTGGACACTGGGGGGGCACCGGGGAGCTGTTTTTT.

This chain links TRBV19 with TRBJ2-3, with TRBD1 as a possible D gene (5 bases). This CDR3 is 13 amino acids long. Trimming stripped 4 bases from V and 5 bases from J, with 10 bases between. Germline CDR1 and CDR2: LNHDA and SQIVND (reference sequence). DNA of the CDR3: TGTGCCAGTAGTAGGGGAAGGGGAGATACGCAGTATTTT. Protein product: CASSRGRGDTQYF.

Only one count was recorded for this clone. The CDR3 DNA reads TGTGCCAGCAGCGTAGGGCCATTCATGAACACTGAAGCTTTCTTT. It encodes CASSVGPFMNTEAFF. V usage is TRBV9 and J usage is TRBJ1-1, with D unresolved. The CDR3 loop spans 15 amino acids. The V and J ends lost 0 bases and 0 bases respectively, with 9 bases between them. Germline V gene lookup returns CDR1 SGDLS and CDR2 YYNGEE.

This sequence joins TRBV6-1 and TRBJ1-1; D remains unclear. The CDR3 is 11 amino acids. The germline CDR1 and CDR2 sequences are MNHNS and SASEGT. Between the trimmed V and J ends, which lost 2 bases and 10 bases, there was a span of 8 bases. This CDR3 is CASSEWEAAFF. CDR3 DNA: TGTGCCAGCAGTGAATGGGAGGCAGCTTTCTTT.

This chain connects TRBV19 to TRBJ1-2; maybe TRBD1 (6 bases). The CDR3 extends over 13 amino acids. Germline V CDR1 and CDR2: LNHDA, SQIVND (reference sequence). Trimming removed 6 bases at V and 4 bases at J, with 12 bases between. The chain's CDR3 is CASSDRIFYGYTF. CDR3 coding DNA: TGTGCCAGTAGCGACAGGATATTCTATGGCTACACCTTC.

The chain employs TRBV30 and TRBJ1-1; possibly TRBD1 for D (5 bases). V lost 0 bases and J lost 11, with 13 bases in between. The CDR3 has 12 residues. From germline, CDR1 is GTSNPN and CDR2 SVGIG (reference sequence). The CDR3 nucleotides are TGTGCCTGGAGTGTACGGGGGGATGTTGCTTTCTTT. Residues: CAWSVRGDVAFF.

The V call is TRBV28, the J call TRBJ1-5; D is possibly TRBD1 (5 bases). The germline CDR1 and CDR2 sequences are MDHEN and SYDVKM. With 6 bases removed from V and 0 bases from J, the gap between germline ends came to 18 bases. This CDR3 comprises 17 residues. The CDR3 coding sequence is TGTGCCAGCAGCCGGCGCTGGGGAGGGGATAGCAATCAGCCCCAGCATTTT. Amino acid sequence: CASSRRWGGDSNQPQHF.

The table lists this clone with a few counts. The chain is built from TRBV28 and TRBJ1-5; D is unclear. V lost 5 bases to trimming and J lost 6 bases, with 8 bases between them. Germline loops: CDR1 MDHEN, CDR2 SYDVKM. The CDR3 length is 12 residues. The chain's CDR3 is CASSPRSQPQHF. The CDR3 region has the DNA TGTGCCAGCAGTCCCCGCAGTCAGCCCCAGCATTTT.

V and J are TRBV7-9 and TRBJ2-1; 15 bases are a match to TRBD2. V was pared by 4 bases and J by 8 bases, with 6 bases of the junction left unmatched. The CDR3 loop spans 16 amino acids. Per germline, CDR1 SEHNR and CDR2 FQNEAQ (reference sequence). This CDR3 reads CASSSRTSGRGDEQFF. CDR3 coding DNA: TGTGCCAGCAGCTCCCGGACTAGCGGGAGGGGCGATGAGCAGTTCTTC.